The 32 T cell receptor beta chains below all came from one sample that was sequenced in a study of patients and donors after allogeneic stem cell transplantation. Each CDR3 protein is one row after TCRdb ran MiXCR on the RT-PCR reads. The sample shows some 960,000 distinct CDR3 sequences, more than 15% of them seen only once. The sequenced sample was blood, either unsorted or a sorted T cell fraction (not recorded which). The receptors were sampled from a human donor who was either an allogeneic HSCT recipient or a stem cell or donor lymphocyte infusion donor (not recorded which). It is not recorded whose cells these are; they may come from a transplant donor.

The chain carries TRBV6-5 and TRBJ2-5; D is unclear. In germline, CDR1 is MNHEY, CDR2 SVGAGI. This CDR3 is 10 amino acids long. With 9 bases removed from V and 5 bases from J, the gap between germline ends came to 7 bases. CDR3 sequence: CASLSETQYF. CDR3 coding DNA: TGTGCCAGTCTGTCGGAGACCCAGTACTTC.

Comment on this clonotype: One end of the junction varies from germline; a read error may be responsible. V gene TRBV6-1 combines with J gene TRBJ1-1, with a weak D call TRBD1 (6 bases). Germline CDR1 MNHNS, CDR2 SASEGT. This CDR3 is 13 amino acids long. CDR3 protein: CASTEGGGTEAFF. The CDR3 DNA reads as TGTGCCAGCACTGAAGGAGGGGGCACTGAAGCTTTCTTT.

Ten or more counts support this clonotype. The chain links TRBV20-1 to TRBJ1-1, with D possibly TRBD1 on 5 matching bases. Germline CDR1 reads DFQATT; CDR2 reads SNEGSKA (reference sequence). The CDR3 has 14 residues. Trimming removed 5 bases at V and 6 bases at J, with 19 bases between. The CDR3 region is CSAVRDGTGAEAFF. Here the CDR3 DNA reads TGCAGTGCTGTTAGGGACGGGACGGGGGCTGAAGCTTTCTTT.

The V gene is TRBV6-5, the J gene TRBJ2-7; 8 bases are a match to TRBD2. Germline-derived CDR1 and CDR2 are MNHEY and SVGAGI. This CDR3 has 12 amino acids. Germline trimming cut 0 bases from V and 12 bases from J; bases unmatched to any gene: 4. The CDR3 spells CASSYSREGLYF. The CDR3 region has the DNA TGTGCCAGCAGTTACTCCCGGGAGGGGTTGTACTTC.

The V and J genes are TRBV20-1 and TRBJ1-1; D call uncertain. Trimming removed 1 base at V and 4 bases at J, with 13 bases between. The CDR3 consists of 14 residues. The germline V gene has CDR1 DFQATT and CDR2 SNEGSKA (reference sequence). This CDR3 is CSARAPRMGTEAFF. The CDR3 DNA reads TGCAGTGCTAGAGCCCCCAGGATGGGCACTGAAGCTTTCTTT.

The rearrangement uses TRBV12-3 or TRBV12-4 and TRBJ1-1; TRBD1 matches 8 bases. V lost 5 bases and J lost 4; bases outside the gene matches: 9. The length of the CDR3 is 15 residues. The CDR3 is CASSPLNRGSTEAFF. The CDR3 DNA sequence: TGTGCCAGCAGTCCACTTAACAGGGGGTCCACTGAAGCTTTCTTT.

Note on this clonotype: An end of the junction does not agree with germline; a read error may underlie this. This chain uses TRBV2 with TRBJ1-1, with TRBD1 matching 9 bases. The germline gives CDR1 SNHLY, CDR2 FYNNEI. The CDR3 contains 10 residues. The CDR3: CASSEEGQGF. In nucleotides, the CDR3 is TGTGCCAGCAGTGAAGAAGGACAGGGGTTT.

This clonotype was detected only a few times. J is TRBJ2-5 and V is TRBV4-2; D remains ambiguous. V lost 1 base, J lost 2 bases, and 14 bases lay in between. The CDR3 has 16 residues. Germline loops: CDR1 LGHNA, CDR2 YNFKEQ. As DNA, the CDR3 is TGTGCCAGCAGCCAAGGGGCCAAAGGCCGGCAAGAGACCCAGTACTTC. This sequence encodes CASSQGAKGRQETQYF.

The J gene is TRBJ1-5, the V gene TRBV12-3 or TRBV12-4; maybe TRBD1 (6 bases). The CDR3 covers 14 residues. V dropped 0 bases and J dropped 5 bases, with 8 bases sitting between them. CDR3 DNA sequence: TGTGCCAGCAGTTTAGCAGGGGGGGATCAGCCCCAGCATTTT. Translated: CASSLAGGDQPQHF.

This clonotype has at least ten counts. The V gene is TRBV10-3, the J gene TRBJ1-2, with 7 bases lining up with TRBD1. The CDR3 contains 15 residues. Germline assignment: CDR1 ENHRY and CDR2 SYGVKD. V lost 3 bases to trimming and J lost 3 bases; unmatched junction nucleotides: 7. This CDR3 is CAISDPQGRDYGYTF. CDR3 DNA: TGTGCCATCAGTGATCCACAGGGGCGCGACTATGGCTACACCTTC.

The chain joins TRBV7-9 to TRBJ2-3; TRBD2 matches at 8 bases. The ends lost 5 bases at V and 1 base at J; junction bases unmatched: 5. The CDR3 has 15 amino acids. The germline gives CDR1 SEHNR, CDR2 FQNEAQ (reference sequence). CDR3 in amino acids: CASSPVSGGTDTQYF. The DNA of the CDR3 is TGTGCCAGCAGCCCCGTTAGCGGGGGCACAGATACGCAGTATTTT.

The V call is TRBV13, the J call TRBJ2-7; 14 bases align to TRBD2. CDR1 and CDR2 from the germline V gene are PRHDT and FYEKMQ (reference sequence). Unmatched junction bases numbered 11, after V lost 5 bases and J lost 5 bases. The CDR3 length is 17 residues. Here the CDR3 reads CASSLRLAGGPIDEQYF. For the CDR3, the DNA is TGTGCCAGCAGCCTCAGACTAGCGGGAGGGCCAATAGACGAGCAGTACTTC.

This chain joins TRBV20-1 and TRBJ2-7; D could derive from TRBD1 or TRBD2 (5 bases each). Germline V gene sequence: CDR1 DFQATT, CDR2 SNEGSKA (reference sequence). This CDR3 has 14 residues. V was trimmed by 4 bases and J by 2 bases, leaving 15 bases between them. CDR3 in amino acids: CSATGTTTTYEQYF. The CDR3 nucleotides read TGCAGTGCTACCGGGACGACTACGACCTACGAGCAGTACTTC.

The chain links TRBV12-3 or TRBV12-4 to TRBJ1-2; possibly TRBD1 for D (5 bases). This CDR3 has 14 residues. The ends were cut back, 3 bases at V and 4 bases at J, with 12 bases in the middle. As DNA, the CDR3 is TGTGCCAGCAGTTTCCTTCAGGGAACCTATGGCTACACCTTC. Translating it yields CASSFLQGTYGYTF.

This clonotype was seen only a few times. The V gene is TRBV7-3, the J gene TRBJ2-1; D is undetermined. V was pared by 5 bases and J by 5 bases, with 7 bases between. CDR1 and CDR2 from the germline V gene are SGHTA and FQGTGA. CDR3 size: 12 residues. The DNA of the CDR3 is TGTGCCAGCAGCCAGTCACACAATGAGCAGTTCTTC. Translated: CASSQSHNEQFF.

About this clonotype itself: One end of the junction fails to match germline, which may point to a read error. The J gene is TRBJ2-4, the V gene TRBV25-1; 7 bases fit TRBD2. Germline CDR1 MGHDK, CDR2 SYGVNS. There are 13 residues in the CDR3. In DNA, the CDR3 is TGTGCCAGCAGCGAATCGGGGGGAGGTCTTCAGTACTTC. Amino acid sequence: CASSESGGGLQYF.

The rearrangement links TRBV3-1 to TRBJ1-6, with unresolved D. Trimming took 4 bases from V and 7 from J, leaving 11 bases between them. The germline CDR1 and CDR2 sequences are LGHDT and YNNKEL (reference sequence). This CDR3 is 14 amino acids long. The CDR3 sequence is CASSPRGFNSPLHF. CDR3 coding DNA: TGTGCCAGCAGCCCCCGGGGATTCAATTCACCCCTCCACTTT.

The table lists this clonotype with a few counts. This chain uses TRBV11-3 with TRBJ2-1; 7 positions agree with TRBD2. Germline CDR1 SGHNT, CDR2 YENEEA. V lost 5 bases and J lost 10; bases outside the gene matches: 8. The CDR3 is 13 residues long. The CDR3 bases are TGTGCCAGCAGCCGAACCGGACTAGAAGAGCAGTTCTTC. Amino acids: CASSRTGLEEQFF.

As DNA, the CDR3 is TGTGCCACCGGGAGTAAGGGGTCCCGGGAAAAACTGTTTTTT. Translation: CATGSKGSREKLFF. This chain links TRBV24-1 with TRBJ1-4, with D tentatively TRBD1 (5 bases). Germline-derived CDR1 and CDR2 are KGHDR and SFDVKD. The CDR3 loop spans 14 amino acids. The V end lost 9 bases, the J end lost 8 bases, and 18 bases lay between the germline ends.

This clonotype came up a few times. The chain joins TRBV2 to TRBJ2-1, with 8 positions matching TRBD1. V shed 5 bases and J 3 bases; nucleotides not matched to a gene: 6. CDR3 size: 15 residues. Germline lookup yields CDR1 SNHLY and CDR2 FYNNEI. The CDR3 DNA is TGTGCCAGCAGTCATTACGGGACAGGCTACAATGAGCAGTTCTTC. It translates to CASSHYGTGYNEQFF.

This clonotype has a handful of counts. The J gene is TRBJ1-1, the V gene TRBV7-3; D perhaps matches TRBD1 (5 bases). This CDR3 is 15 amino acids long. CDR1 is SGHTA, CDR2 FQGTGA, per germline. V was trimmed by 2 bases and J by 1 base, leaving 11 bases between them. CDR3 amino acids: CASSLGGTPNTEAFF. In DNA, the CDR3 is TGTGCCAGCAGCTTAGGGGGGACCCCGAACACTGAAGCTTTCTTT.

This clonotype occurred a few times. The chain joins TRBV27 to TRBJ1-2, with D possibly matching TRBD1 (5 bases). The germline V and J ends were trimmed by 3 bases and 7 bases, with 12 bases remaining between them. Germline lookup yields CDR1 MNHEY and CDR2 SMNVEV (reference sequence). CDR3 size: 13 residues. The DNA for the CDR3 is TGTGCCAGCAGTTTTCGGGGACCTGGTGGCTACACCTTC. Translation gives CASSFRGPGGYTF.

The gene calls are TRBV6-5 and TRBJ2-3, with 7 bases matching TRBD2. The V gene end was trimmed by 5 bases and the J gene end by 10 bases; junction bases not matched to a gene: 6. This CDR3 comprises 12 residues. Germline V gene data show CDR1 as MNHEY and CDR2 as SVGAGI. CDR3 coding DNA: TGTGCCAGCAGTAAGCCGGCGGGGGCGCAGTATTTT. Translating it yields CASSKPAGAQYF.

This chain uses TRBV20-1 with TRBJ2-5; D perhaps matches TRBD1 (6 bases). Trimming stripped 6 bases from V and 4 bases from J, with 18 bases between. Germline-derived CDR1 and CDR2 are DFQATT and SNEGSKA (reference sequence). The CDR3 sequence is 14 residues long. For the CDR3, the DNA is TGCAGTGCCTCAGCCCGGGACATCCGAGAGACCCAGTACTTC. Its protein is CSASARDIRETQYF.

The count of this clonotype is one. The CDR3 sequence is CASSPGTAPYF. DNA for the CDR3: TGTGCCAGCAGCCCCGGGACAGCCCCGTACTTC. The chain recombines TRBV3-1 with TRBJ2-7; TRBD1 matches 7 bases. This CDR3 contains 11 residues. After removal of 4 bases from V and 12 bases from J, the junction contained 6 bases not matched to a gene. CDR1 is LGHDT, CDR2 YNNKEL, per germline (reference sequence).

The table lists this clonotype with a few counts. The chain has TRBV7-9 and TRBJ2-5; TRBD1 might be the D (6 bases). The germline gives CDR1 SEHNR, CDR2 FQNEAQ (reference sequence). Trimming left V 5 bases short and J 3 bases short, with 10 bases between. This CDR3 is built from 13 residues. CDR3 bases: TGTGCCAGCAGCCCCCAGGGGAAAGAGACCCAGTACTTC. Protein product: CASSPQGKETQYF.

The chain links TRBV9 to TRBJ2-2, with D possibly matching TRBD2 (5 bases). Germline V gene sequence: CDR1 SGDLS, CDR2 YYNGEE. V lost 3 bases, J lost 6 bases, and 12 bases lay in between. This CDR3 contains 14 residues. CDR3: CASSETISAGELFF. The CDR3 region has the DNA TGTGCCAGCAGCGAGACTATAAGCGCCGGGGAGCTGTTTTTT.

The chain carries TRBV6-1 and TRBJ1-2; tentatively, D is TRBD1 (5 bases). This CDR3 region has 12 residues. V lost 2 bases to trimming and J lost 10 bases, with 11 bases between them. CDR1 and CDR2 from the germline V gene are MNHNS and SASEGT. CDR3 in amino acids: CASSERQGPYTF. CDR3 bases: TGTGCCAGCAGTGAAAGGCAGGGTCCCTACACCTTC.

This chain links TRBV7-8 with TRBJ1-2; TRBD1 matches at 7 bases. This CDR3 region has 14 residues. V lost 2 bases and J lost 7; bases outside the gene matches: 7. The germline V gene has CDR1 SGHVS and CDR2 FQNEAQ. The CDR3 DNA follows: TGTGCCAGCAGCTTACGGGGAGGGGGCGGTGGCTACACCTTC. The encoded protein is CASSLRGGGGGYTF. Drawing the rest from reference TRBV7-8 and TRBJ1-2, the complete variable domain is GAGVSQSPRYKVAKRGQDVALRCDPISGHVSLFWYQQALGQGPEFLTYFQNEAQLDKSGLPSDRFFAERPEGSVSTLKIQRTQQEDSAVYLCASSLRGGGGGYTFGSGTRLTVV.

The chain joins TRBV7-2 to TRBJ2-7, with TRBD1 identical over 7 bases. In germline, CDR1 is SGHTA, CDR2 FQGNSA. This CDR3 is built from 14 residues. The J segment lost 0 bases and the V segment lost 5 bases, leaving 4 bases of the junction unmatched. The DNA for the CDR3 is TGTGCCAGCAGCGCGGACAGGAACTCCTACGAGCAGTACTTC. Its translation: CASSADRNSYEQYF.

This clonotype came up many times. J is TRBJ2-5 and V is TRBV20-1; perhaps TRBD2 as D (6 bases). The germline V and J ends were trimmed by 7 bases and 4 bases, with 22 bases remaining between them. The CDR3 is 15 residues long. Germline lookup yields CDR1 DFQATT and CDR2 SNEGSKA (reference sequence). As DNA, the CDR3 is TGCAGTGTTTCCTGGGAAGGCCGCGGGGCAGAGACCCAGTACTTC. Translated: CSVSWEGRGAETQYF.

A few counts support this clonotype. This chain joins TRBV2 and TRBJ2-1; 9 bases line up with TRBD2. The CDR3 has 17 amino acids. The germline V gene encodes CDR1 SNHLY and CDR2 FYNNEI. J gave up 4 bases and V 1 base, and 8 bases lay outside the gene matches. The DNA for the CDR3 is TGTGCCAGCAGTGAAGGAGGTGCGGGGGGGCGTTACAATGAGCAGTTCTTC. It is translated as CASSEGGAGGRYNEQFF. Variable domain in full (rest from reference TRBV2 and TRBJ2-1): EPEVTQTPSHQVTQMGQEVILRCVPISNHLYFYWYRQILGQKVEFLVSFYNNEISEKSEIFDDQFSVERPDGSNFTLKIRSTKLEDSAMYFCASSEGGAGGRYNEQFFGPGTRLTVL.